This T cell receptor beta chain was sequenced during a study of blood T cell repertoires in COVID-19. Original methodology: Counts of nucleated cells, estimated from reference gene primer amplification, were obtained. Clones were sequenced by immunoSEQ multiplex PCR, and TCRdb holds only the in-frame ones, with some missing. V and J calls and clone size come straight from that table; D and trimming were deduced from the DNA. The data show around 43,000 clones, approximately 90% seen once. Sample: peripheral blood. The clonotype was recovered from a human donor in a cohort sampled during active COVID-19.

The CDR3 sequence is CASSLVAGGRNEQYF. The DNA for the CDR3 is TGTGCCAGCAGCTTAGTGGCGGGGGGGCGTAACGAGCAGTACTTC. The J gene is TRBJ2-7, the V gene TRBV11-2; TRBD2 aligns across 9 bases. Trimming cost V 1 base and J 5 bases; bases outside gene matches: 6. Germline V gene sequence: CDR1 SGHAT, CDR2 FQNNGV. This CDR3 is 15 amino acids long.